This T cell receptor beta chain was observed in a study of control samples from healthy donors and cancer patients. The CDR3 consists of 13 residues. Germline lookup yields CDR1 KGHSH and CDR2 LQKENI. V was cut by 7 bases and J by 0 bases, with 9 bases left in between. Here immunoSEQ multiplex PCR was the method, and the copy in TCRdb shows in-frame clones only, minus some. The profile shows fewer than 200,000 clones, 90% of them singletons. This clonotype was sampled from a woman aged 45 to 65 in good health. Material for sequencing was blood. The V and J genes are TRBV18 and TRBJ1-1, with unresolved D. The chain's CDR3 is CASFGQMNTEAFF. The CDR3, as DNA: TGTGCCAGCTTCGGCCAGATGAACACTGAAGCTTTCTTT.